Listed below are T cell receptor beta chains from one sample, sequenced in a study of blood T cell repertoires in COVID-19. Sequenced by immunoSEQ multiplex PCR; TCRdb stores in-frame clones only, minus some. The table lists hundreds of thousands of clones, around 82% of them singletons. Sequencing input: peripheral blood. These receptors were taken from a woman at least 80 years old with active or convalescent COVID-19. CDR3s include the opening cysteine and the closing phenylalanine or tryptophan. Each record gives: CDR3 protein, CDR3 DNA, V gene, J gene, CDR3 length, D gene, clone size. A D gene is named only where the DNA matches it firmly. Only some rows state a clone size, as once, few, many or a class for expanded clones.

CAIGGVSNYGYTF	TGTGCCATCGGAGGCGTATCTAACTATGGCTACACCTTC	TRBV10-3	TRBJ1-2	13	.	.
CASRPPSGRANEQYF	TGTGCCAGCAGACCGCCTAGCGGGAGGGCCAACGAGCAGTACTTC	TRBV6-5	TRBJ2-7	15	TRBD2	.
CASSVTSGSETQYF	TGCGCCAGCAGCGTTACTTCGGGGTCAGAGACCCAGTACTTC	TRBV5-1	TRBJ2-5	14	.	.
CAWRQGGNQPQHF	TGTGCCTGGAGGCAGGGTGGGAATCAGCCCCAGCATTTT	TRBV30	TRBJ1-5	13	.	.
CASSPWGDSYNEQFF	TGCGCCAGCAGCCCTTGGGGGGACAGCTACAATGAGCAGTTCTTC	TRBV5-1	TRBJ2-1	15	.	.
CASNEGYNQPQHF	TGTGCCAGTAATGAGGGTTACAATCAGCCCCAGCATTTT	TRBV19	TRBJ1-5	13	.	.
CASSRQGRYEQYF	TGTGCCAGCAGTAGACAGGGGAGATACGAGCAGTACTTC	TRBV27	TRBJ2-7	13	TRBD1	.
CASSQAGGEQYF	TGTGCCAGCAGCCAAGCGGGGGGCGAGCAGTACTTC	TRBV3-1/TRBV3-2	TRBJ2-7	12	TRBD2	.
CASSIGDIGNQPQHF	TGTGCCAGTAGTATAGGGGACATAGGCAATCAGCCCCAGCATTTT	TRBV19	TRBJ1-5	15	.	.
CASSLSSRDSAIYGYTF	TGCGCCAGCAGCTTGTCGTCTAGGGACAGCGCGATCTATGGCTACACCTTC	TRBV5-1	TRBJ1-2	17	TRBD1	.
CASSFGQQLDIQYF	TGTGCCAGCAGCTTCGGACAGCAGCTCGACATTCAGTACTTC	TRBV5-4	TRBJ2-4	14	.	.
CASSPGEINSPLHF	TGCGCCAGCAGCCCGGGAGAGATCAATTCACCCCTCCACTTT	TRBV5-1	TRBJ1-6	14	.	few
CASSLHLAENYEQYF	TGTGCCAGCAGCTTACATCTAGCGGAGAACTACGAGCAGTACTTC	TRBV3-1/TRBV3-2	TRBJ2-7	15	TRBD2	.
CASSMMQGGPGELFF	TGTGCCAGTAGTATGATGCAGGGGGGACCCGGGGAGCTGTTTTTT	TRBV19	TRBJ2-2	15	.	.
CATSRDDRADQPQHF	TGTGCCACCAGCAGAGACGACAGGGCGGATCAGCCCCAGCATTTT	TRBV15	TRBJ1-5	15	TRBD1	.
CASSIGLASLASSTDTQYF	TGTGCCAGTAGTATAGGGCTAGCGTCCCTTGCTTCTAGCACAGATACGCAGTATTTT	TRBV19	TRBJ2-3	19	.	.
CASSQSPLYEQYF	TGCGCCAGCAGCCAAAGTCCCCTATACGAGCAGTACTTC	TRBV4-1	TRBJ2-7	13	.	.
CASSRDRSSYEQYF	TGCGCCAGCAGCCGGGACAGGAGCTCCTACGAGCAGTACTTC	TRBV5-1	TRBJ2-7	14	TRBD1	.
CASSQEGQKGEQQYF	TGTGCCAGCAGCCAAGAAGGTCAAAAGGGGGAGCAGCAGTACTTC	TRBV14	TRBJ2-7	15	.	.
CASGTDRAEGELFF	TGCGCCAGCGGGACGGACAGGGCTGAAGGGGAGCTGTTTTTT	TRBV5-1	TRBJ2-2	14	TRBD1	few